The 18 T cell receptor beta chains below all came from one sample that was sequenced in a study of neurological immune-mediated disorders. From the 5' RACE reads, TCRdb called clonotypes with MiXCR, one entry per CDR3 protein. Of tens of thousands of distinct CDR3 sequences in the sample, around 3.7% were seen once. The specimen sequenced was PBMCs. The receptors derive from a man between 40 and 49 years old with multiple sclerosis.

This clonotype showed up many times. The J gene is TRBJ2-7, the V gene TRBV29-1; maybe TRBD1 (6 bases). CDR1 is SQVTM, CDR2 ANQGSEA, per germline. Trimming removed 6 bases at V and 7 bases at J, with 22 bases between. The CDR3 contains 14 residues. The CDR3 loop reads CSVDRTEGLGEQYF. The DNA for the CDR3 is TGCAGCGTCGATAGGACAGAGGGGCTAGGGGAGCAGTACTTC.

This clonotype was seen a handful of times. The J gene is TRBJ2-3, the V gene TRBV10-3, with 7 bases fitting TRBD1. This CDR3 has 15 residues. Germline CDR1 ENHRY, CDR2 SYGVKD. V was clipped by 4 bases and J by 1 base; unmatched bases: 5. CDR3 in amino acids: CAISGQGLGTDTQYF. CDR3 DNA: TGTGCCATCAGTGGACAGGGCTTGGGCACAGATACGCAGTATTTT.

At least ten counts were recorded for this clonotype. The chain carries TRBV27 and TRBJ1-2; 9 positions agree with TRBD1. The CDR3 length is 13 residues. CDR1 MNHEY and CDR2 SMNVEV come from the germline V gene (reference sequence). With 5 bases clipped from V and 8 bases from J, the junction kept 6 bases outside the gene matches. In DNA form, the CDR3 reads TGTGCCAGCAGTCCGGGGACAGGGAGCGGCTACACCTTC. Its translation: CASSPGTGSGYTF.

This clonotype was picked up many times. V usage is TRBV5-1 and J usage is TRBJ2-7; the D gene is possibly TRBD2 (6 bases). The CDR3 contains 14 residues. The ends were cut back, 4 bases at V and 0 bases at J, with 11 bases in the middle. CDR1 is SGHRS and CDR2 is YFSETQ in the germline V gene. DNA of the CDR3: TGCGCCAGCAGCCGGGACGGGAGCTCCTACGAGCAGTACTTC. It is translated as CASSRDGSSYEQYF.

This clonotype was seen at least ten times. The chain combines TRBV11-2 with TRBJ1-1; maybe TRBD1 (5 bases). V was trimmed by 3 bases and J by 2 bases, leaving 13 bases between them. Germline loops: CDR1 SGHAT, CDR2 FQNNGV. This CDR3 region has 15 residues. CDR3 in DNA: TGTGCCAGCAGCTTTATGATACGGGGCAACACTGAAGCTTTCTTT. Residues: CASSFMIRGNTEAFF.

There are many counts of this clonotype. This chain uses TRBV6-5 with TRBJ1-1, with D unresolved. This CDR3 spans 15 amino acids. Deletions cut 0 bases from V and 1 base from J, with 9 bases between. The V gene's germline CDR1 is MNHEY and CDR2 SVGAGI. CDR3 sequence reads: CASSYSSTGNTEAFF. The CDR3 coding sequence is TGTGCCAGCAGTTACTCGTCTACGGGGAACACTGAAGCTTTCTTT.

This clonotype showed up many times. The V and J genes are TRBV5-1 and TRBJ2-7, with 10 bases that match TRBD1. This CDR3 has 15 residues. Unmatched junction bases numbered 10, after V lost 4 bases and J lost 6 bases. Germline loops: CDR1 SGHRS, CDR2 YFSETQ. This CDR3 is CASSLAGTGAGEQYF. In DNA form, the CDR3 reads TGCGCCAGCAGCCTCGCCGGGACAGGGGCCGGCGAGCAGTACTTC.

In this sample, this clonotype turned up many times. The V call is TRBV20-1, the J call TRBJ2-7; D not certain. The CDR3 is 12 amino acids. Germline values: CDR1 DFQATT, CDR2 SNEGSKA (reference sequence). V was cut by 7 bases and J by 3 bases, with 13 bases left in between. In nucleotides, the CDR3 is TGCAGTGAACCGGGTCGACGCTACGAGCAGTACTTC. Translating gives CSEPGRRYEQYF.

This clonotype was seen many times. The chain employs TRBV5-1 and TRBJ1-1; no clear D gene. Germline assignment: CDR1 SGHRS and CDR2 YFSETQ. CDR3 length: 14 amino acids. The V gene lost 0 bases and the J gene lost 1 base, with 7 bases spanning the gap. This CDR3 reads CASSLATRNTEAFF. Written as DNA, the CDR3 is TGCGCCAGCAGCTTGGCCACCAGGAACACTGAAGCTTTCTTT.

This clonotype has a count of ten or more. The chain couples TRBV7-2 to TRBJ1-1, with D tentatively TRBD1 (5 bases). There are 13 residues in the CDR3. The V and J ends lost 4 bases and 11 bases respectively, with 17 bases between them. CDR1 and CDR2 from the germline V gene are SGHTA and FQGNSA. The CDR3 nucleotides are TGTGCCAGCAGCTCCGCCAGGGCCCAAACGGCTTTCTTT. It yields the protein CASSSARAQTAFF.

This clonotype was counted ten times or more. The chain recombines TRBV6-6 with TRBJ2-2; 7 bases agree with TRBD1. The CDR3 contains 15 residues. The J segment lost 2 bases and the V segment lost 7 bases, leaving 7 bases of the junction unmatched. Germline V gene lookup returns CDR1 MNHNY and CDR2 SVGAGI (reference sequence). This CDR3 reads CASIEGTVNTGELFF. The CDR3 DNA reads TGTGCCAGCATTGAAGGGACAGTTAACACCGGGGAGCTGTTTTTT.

This clonotype was recorded at least ten times. The chain uses TRBV20-1 and TRBJ2-5; 8 bases agree with TRBD1. The CDR3 spans 13 residues. Losses at the gene ends were 8 bases for V and 5 bases for J; bases not matched to a gene: 10. Looked up from germline, CDR1 is DFQATT and CDR2 is SNEGSKA (reference sequence). Here the CDR3 reads CSSSSRGQETQYF. The DNA for the CDR3 is TGCAGTAGTTCCTCCAGGGGGCAGGAGACCCAGTACTTC.

This clonotype occurred many times. The DNA of the CDR3 is TGTGCCAGCAGTCAATATTCCCATAGTGAGCAGTTCTTC. This codes for CASSQYSHSEQFF. The J gene is TRBJ2-1, the V gene TRBV27; D is unresolved. The V and J ends lost 5 bases and 9 bases respectively, with 14 bases between them. Germline values: CDR1 MNHEY, CDR2 SMNVEV (reference sequence). The CDR3 is 13 residues long.

This clonotype was counted at least ten times. The chain recombines TRBV3-1 with TRBJ1-2, with D unclear. Per the germline V gene, CDR1 is LGHDT and CDR2 is YNNKEL (reference sequence). The V end lost 3 bases, the J end lost 3 bases, and 11 bases lay between the germline ends. There are 14 residues in the CDR3. The CDR3 nucleotides read TGTGCCAGCAGCCATCGGAAAATTTACTATGGCTACACCTTC. Translating gives CASSHRKIYYGYTF.

This clonotype was seen at least ten times. The chain links TRBV10-2 to TRBJ2-1; no reliable D call. There are 10 residues in the CDR3. Germline CDR1 WSHSY, CDR2 SAAADI. V was shortened by 11 bases and J by 4 bases, with 6 bases between the two germline ends. The CDR3 nucleotides are TGCGCCGCCGGGTACAATGAGCAGTTCTTC. Encoded protein: CAAGYNEQFF.

This clonotype was counted many times. V gene TRBV6-1 combines with J gene TRBJ1-5; D gene ambiguous. The CDR3 extends over 10 amino acids. The V gene's germline CDR1 is MNHNS and CDR2 SASEGT. V lost 2 bases and J 12 bases, leaving 5 bases between the germline ends. The chain's CDR3 is CASSEQDQHF. CDR3 in DNA: TGTGCCAGCAGTGAACAGGACCAGCATTTT.

In its sample, this clonotype was seen many times. The J gene is TRBJ2-7, the V gene TRBV7-8, with D possibly TRBD2 on 5 matching bases. CDR3 size: 16 residues. Per the germline V gene, CDR1 is SGHVS and CDR2 is FQNEAQ. Trimming shortened V by 1 base and J by 3 bases, and 16 bases separated the two germline ends. The CDR3 DNA is TGTGCCAGCAGCTTAGGAGGGTACTCGCGCGGCTACGAGCAGTACTTC. Protein product: CASSLGGYSRGYEQYF.

This clonotype came up many times. V gene TRBV12-3 or TRBV12-4 combines with J gene TRBJ2-3; TRBD1 matches at 10 bases. The CDR3 consists of 12 residues. The V and J ends lost 11 bases and 2 bases, in that order; junction bases with no gene match: 1. The CDR3 sequence: CAGQGDTDTQYF. The CDR3 DNA follows: TGTGCCGGACAGGGGGACACAGATACGCAGTATTTT.